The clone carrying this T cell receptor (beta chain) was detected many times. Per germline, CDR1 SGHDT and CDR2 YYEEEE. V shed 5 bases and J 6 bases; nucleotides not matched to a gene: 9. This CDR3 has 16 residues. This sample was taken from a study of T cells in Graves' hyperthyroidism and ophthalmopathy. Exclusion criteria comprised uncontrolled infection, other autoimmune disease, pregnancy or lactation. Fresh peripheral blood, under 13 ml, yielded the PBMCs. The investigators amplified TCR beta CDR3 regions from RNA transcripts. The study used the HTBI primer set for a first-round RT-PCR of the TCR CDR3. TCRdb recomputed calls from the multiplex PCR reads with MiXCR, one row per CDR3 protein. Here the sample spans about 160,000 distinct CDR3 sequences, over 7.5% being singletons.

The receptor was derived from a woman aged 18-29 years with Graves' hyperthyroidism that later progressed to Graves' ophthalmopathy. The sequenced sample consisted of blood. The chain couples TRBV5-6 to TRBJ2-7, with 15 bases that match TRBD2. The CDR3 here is CASRRTSGGDGSEQYF. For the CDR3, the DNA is TGTGCCAGCAGGAGGACTAGCGGGGGGGATGGATCCGAGCAGTACTTC.